The next 2 T cell receptor beta chains were all read from a single sample in a study of B cell selection in AIRE deficiency. Regulatory T cells were sorted as CD4+CD25hiCD127low/negative cells. Sequenced by immunoSEQ multiplex PCR; TCRdb stores in-frame clones only, minus some. Of about 21,000 clones in the sample, approximately 94% were seen once. The material sequenced was Tregs sorted from PBMCs. These receptors all stem from a human donor with AIRE deficiency.

With respect to this clone: A read error may produce the germline difference seen at one junction end. The chain's CDR3 is CATSIATNEKLFF. The CDR3 nucleotides read TGTGCCACCAGTATAGCAACTAATGAAAAACTGTTTTTT. This chain uses TRBV10-3 with TRBJ1-4, with unresolved D. Germline CDR1 reads ENHRY; CDR2 reads SYGVKD. This CDR3 is 13 amino acids long.

The chain carries TRBV27 and TRBJ1-5; tentatively, D is TRBD1 (5 bases). This CDR3 contains 18 residues. The V and J ends lost 5 bases and 0 bases respectively, with 20 bases between them. Germline V gene lookup returns CDR1 MNHEY and CDR2 SMNVEV (reference sequence). CDR3 loop: CASSPRGGWGYSNQPQHF. CDR3 coding DNA: TGTGCCAGCAGTCCCCGGGGGGGGTGGGGTTATAGCAATCAGCCCCAGCATTTT.